This TCR beta chain was retrieved from a study of blood T cell repertoires in COVID-19. Across the study: Sources were T cells, B-cell-depleted T cells, or PBMCs; the material itself was cDNA or gDNA.

Study processing details: Reference gene primers were amplified, and this amplification served to estimate nucleated cell counts. The repertoire was sequenced with immunoSEQ multiplex PCR; TCRdb's copy has only in-frame clones and lacks some. V and J calls plus clone size are reproduced from that table; the DNA served to infer D and trimming. The repertoire holds some 420,000 clones, roughly nine tenths seen once, with more than 0.95% in the top ten. Researchers sorted participants into cohorts using their self-reported clinical history. Recovery among Cohort 3 donors was established by two negative PCRs, clearance, or symptom resolution. The CDR3 covers 11 residues. The germline CDR1 and CDR2 sequences are MGHRA and YSYEKL. V was cut by 1 base and J by 12 bases, with 7 bases left in between.

The gene calls are TRBV4-1 and TRBJ2-1; D ambiguous. The material sequenced was PBMCs or T cells enriched from blood (not recorded which). The clonotype comes from a man between 25 and 39 years old who had recovered from COVID-19. CDR3: CASSQVGWQFF. CDR3 nucleotide sequence: TGCGCCAGCAGCCAAGTCGGGTGGCAGTTCTTC.